Given below is one T cell receptor beta chain in context. These data belong to a study of T cell changes during pregnancy in multiple sclerosis. This CDR3 spans 15 amino acids. The germline V gene has CDR1 SGHTA and CDR2 FQGNSA. The V segment lost 2 bases and the J segment 2 bases; nucleotides outside the gene matches: 4. Method: immunoSEQ multiplex PCR; TCRdb's copy keeps in-frame clones and lacks some. Among tens of thousands of clones listed, 85% to 95% were seen once. This sequence originates from a female donor in good health, enrolled as a control in a pregnancy study. This chain uses TRBV7-2 with TRBJ2-7; 9 bases align to TRBD2. The sequenced sample was CD4+ T cells from peripheral blood mononuclear cells, obtained in the second trimester of pregnancy. Here the CDR3 reads CASSLIGLATYEQYF. Written as DNA, the CDR3 is TGTGCCAGCAGCTTAATAGGACTAGCGACCTACGAGCAGTACTTC.